This T cell receptor beta chain was sequenced for a study of shared clonotypes between healthy human individuals. Positively selected for CCR7, the CD45RO-negative cells used as naive CD8 cells excluded terminally differentiated effector memory CD45RA+ cells. The repertoire was sequenced with immunoSEQ multiplex PCR; TCRdb's copy has only in-frame clones and lacks some. The sample consists of roughly 2 million clones, just under 95% of them appearing once. A word on this clone: The same CDR3 also results from other DNA sequences found in this sample.

Sequencing was performed on naive CD8+ T cells sorted from blood. The clonotype originates from a young man in good health.

In nucleotides, the CDR3 is TGTGCCAGCAGCCAGGGACTAGCGGCGTACAATGAGCAGTTCTTC. Its translation is CASSQGLAAYNEQFF. This chain uses TRBV7-6 with TRBJ2-1; the match to TRBD2 covers 11 bases. Trimming cost V 5 bases and J 4 bases; bases outside gene matches: 4. Germline V CDR1 and CDR2: SGHVS, FNYEAQ. There are 15 residues in the CDR3.